Shown below are 27 T cell receptor delta chains from a single sample sequenced in a study of γδ T cells in repeated Plasmodium falciparum infection. TCRdb repeated clone calling on the multiplex PCR reads with CATT. This table holds tens of thousands of delta-chain clones, 0.85% to 1% found once. Flow sorting of PBMC yielded separate Vgamma9/Vdelta2+ and Vdelta2-negative gammadelta T cell populations for bulk repertoire analysis. Sequencing input: gamma-delta T cells from blood. These receptors all come from a pool of human donors (malaria-infected and uninfected, not separated).

For this clone: The protein that TCRdb holds for this DNA derives from a much larger clone and differs from the translated DNA at residue 14, which likely indicates a read error; the protein shown here is translated from the DNA. The rearrangement joins TRDV1 to TRDJ1; D not certain. CDR3 length: 15 residues. Germline V gene sequence: CDR1 TSWWSYY, CDR2 QGS. The CDR3 DNA follows: TGTGCTCTTGGGGACCCCAAGGCGCTTTCCAAAAAACTCACCTTT. Translated, it gives CALGDPKALSKKLTF.

This clone was counted a few times. TCRdb lists the protein of a much larger clone for this DNA, which differs at residue 7, so this is likely a read error; the protein given here is translated from the DNA itself. V usage is TRDV1 and J usage is TRDJ1, with D hard to call. V lost 4 bases and J 10 bases, leaving 7 bases between the germline ends. The CDR3 has 10 amino acids. Germline CDR1 is TSWWSYY and CDR2 is QGS. DNA of the CDR3: TGTGCTCTTGGGGGCACGAGACTCATCTTT. This encodes CALGGTRLIF.

This clone was found a few times. The protein recorded in TCRdb matches a much larger clone and deviates from this DNA's translation at residue 7, suggesting a read error; the protein here is obtained by translating the DNA. The V call is TRDV1, the J call TRDJ1; a possible D gene is TRDD3 (6 bases). Assignment of the J gene here rests on matching the DNA to germline, because TCRdb gives none. The CDR3 consists of 19 residues. The V end lost 5 bases, the J end lost 0 bases, and 25 bases lay between the germline ends. Germline-derived CDR1 and CDR2 are TSWWSYY and QGS. CDR3 sequence: CALGNIYCYGGDYTDKLIF. In DNA form, the CDR3 reads TGTGCTCTTGGGAACATCTACTGTTACGGGGGGGACTACACCGATAAACTCATCTTT.

The table lists this clone with a few counts. A far larger clone differs by one base, so this is likely a read error. Different DNA sequences within this sample yield the same CDR3. The chain joins TRDV2 to TRDJ1; tentative D call: TRDD3 (5 bases). Germline V gives CDR1 GEAIGNYY, CDR2 EKD. The CDR3 contains 22 residues. Deletions cut 0 bases from V and 0 bases from J, with 31 bases between. CDR3: CACDTVKGVSTGGYPDTDKLIF. Here the CDR3 DNA reads TGTGCCTGTGACACCGTTAAAGGAGTTAGTACCGGGGGGTACCCCGACACCGATAAACTCATCTTT.

In this sample, this clone turned up many times. TCRdb has a much larger clone's protein, which differs at residue 14 from the translation of this DNA, likely because of a read error; what is shown is the protein translated from the DNA. The chain employs TRDV1 and TRDJ1; 8 bases are shared with TRDD3. Looked up from germline, CDR1 is TSWWSYY and CDR2 is QGS. This CDR3 region has 17 residues. This CDR3 reads CALGELGLGYAADRLIF. In nucleotides, the CDR3 is TGTGCTCTTGGGGAACTAGGGCTGGGATACGCGGCCGATAGACTCATCTTT.

This clone has a handful of counts. This DNA's translation and the protein TCRdb lists, from a much larger clone, do not match at residue 14, likely due to a read error; the protein shown is translated from the DNA. The V gene call reads TRDV2; no J gene was called. Germline CDR1 reads GEAIGNYY; CDR2 reads EKD. CDR3 length equals 16 residues. The CDR3 region has the DNA TGTGCCTGTGACACCATGTCCAGAACATACACCGATAAACCCATCTTT. Protein: CACDTMSRTYTDKPIF.

This clone was found many times. This DNA's translation differs at residue 11 from TCRdb's protein, which comes from a much larger clone; a read error is likely, and the protein shown is translated from the DNA. The chain carries TRDV1 and TRDJ1, with TRDD3 identical over 8 bases. With 1 base clipped from V and 7 bases from J, the junction kept 14 bases outside the gene matches. The CDR3 sequence is 17 residues long. Germline V gene lookup returns CDR1 TSWWSYY and CDR2 QGS. The CDR3 coding sequence is TGTGCTCTTGGGGAACGGGGCGTACTGGGGGGTACCCGTAAACTCATCTTT. This encodes CALGERGVLGGTRKLIF.

This clone was counted ten times or more. This likely traces to a read error, being one base from a far larger clone. This specimen includes other DNA sequences encoding the same CDR3. This sequence joins TRDV2 and TRDJ1; 12 nucleotides match TRDD3. Here the J gene came from matching the DNA to germline, since TCRdb omits it. The CDR3 loop spans 19 amino acids. CDR1 and CDR2 from the germline V gene are GEAIGNYY and EKD. CDR3: CACDTTPVLGDTATDKLIF. In DNA form, the CDR3 reads TGTGCCTGTGACACCACTCCCGTACTGGGGGATACTGCCACCGACAAACTCATCTTT.

This clone was detected only a few times. A far larger clone is one nucleotide away, so this likely arose from a read error. Other nucleotide sequences in the sample specify the same CDR3. The chain is built from TRDV2 and TRDJ1, with D tentatively TRDD3 (6 bases). TCRdb carries no J gene annotation; the J gene was assigned here by matching the DNA with germline. The CDR3 covers 22 residues. The germline V and J ends were trimmed by 4 bases and 0 bases, with 35 bases remaining between them. Germline V gene sequence: CDR1 GEAIGNYY, CDR2 EKD. DNA of the CDR3: TGTGCCTGTGAACAGATACTGGGAGCATATTGGGGCAGAGGTGCTTACACCGATAAACTCATCTTT. It translates to CACEQILGAYWGRGAYTDKLIF.

The sample holds many counts of this clone. The chain couples TRDV2 to TRDJ3, with TRDD3 identical over 8 bases. The J gene, missing from TCRdb, was assigned here through DNA to germline matching. Per the germline V gene, CDR1 is GEAIGNYY and CDR2 is EKD. V lost 1 base and J lost 0; bases outside the gene matches: 10. The CDR3 length is 20 residues. CDR3 sequence reads: CACDTGSLGAASWDTRQMFF. DNA of the CDR3: TGTGCCTGTGACACGGGGTCACTGGGGGCCGCCTCCTGGGACACCCGACAGATGTTTTTC.

This clone was detected many times. The protein TCRdb lists belongs to a much larger clone and differs from this DNA's translation at residue 11, which points to a read error; the protein shown is made from the DNA. V usage is TRDV2 and J usage is TRDJ1, with 12 positions matching TRDD3. TCRdb lists no J gene, so it was determined here by aligning the DNA to germline. The junction had 8 bases not matched to a gene; V was cut back by 3 bases and J by 1 base. CDR1 is GEAIGNYY and CDR2 is EKD in the germline V gene. CDR3 size: 17 residues. The CDR3 loop is CACDFKLGDTSTDKLIF. For the CDR3, the DNA is TGTGCCTGTGACTTCAAACTGGGGGATACCAGCACCGATAAACTCATCTTT.

In the case of this clone: The protein held in TCRdb is that of a much larger clone and does not match this DNA's translation at residue 3, likely because of a read error; the protein shown is translated from the DNA. The J gene is TRDJ1, the V gene TRDV2; the D gene is possibly TRDD3 (6 bases). TCRdb records no J gene; here it was assigned by comparing the DNA to germline. Per germline, CDR1 GEAIGNYY and CDR2 EKD. The CDR3 extends over 16 amino acids. The CDR3 sequence: CARDRLGYLNTDKLIF. The CDR3, as DNA: TGTGCCCGTGACCGCCTAGGATACCTTAACACCGATAAACTCATCTTT.

In the case of this clone: The protein TCRdb lists belongs to a much larger clone and differs from this DNA's translation at residue 3, which points to a read error; the protein shown is made from the DNA. This chain links TRDV2 with TRDJ1, with a tentative D call TRDD3 (5 bases). The J gene, missing from TCRdb, was assigned here through DNA to germline matching. CDR1 and CDR2 (germline): GEAIGNYY, EKD. CDR3 length: 16 amino acids. CDR3 protein: CARDTRGVPHTDKLIF. In nucleotides, the CDR3 is TGTGCCCGTGACACCAGGGGGGTGCCACACACCGATAAACTCATCTTT.

This clone came up many times. Since a far larger clone is one base different, this is likely a read error. The sample holds other DNA sequences that translate to the same CDR3. The V gene is TRDV2; the J gene was not called; the table's D call, TRDD3, was not checked against the DNA. The germline V gene has CDR1 GEAIGNYY and CDR2 EKD. The CDR3 consists of 19 residues. Written as DNA, the CDR3 is TGTGCCTGTGACTCTCTAACTGGGGGACAGACTGAGTACACCGATAAACTCATCTTC. This gives the protein CACDSLTGGQTEYTDKLIF.

With regard to this clone: TCRdb lists the protein of a much larger clone for this DNA, which differs at residue 5, so this is likely a read error; the protein given here is translated from the DNA itself. This chain uses TRDV2 with TRDJ3; 8 bases are shared with TRDD3. In the absence of a J gene in TCRdb, the DNA was matched to germline to assign it here. The CDR3 covers 19 residues. J was trimmed by 0 bases and V by 3 bases; bases with no gene match: 9. In germline, CDR1 is GEAIGNYY, CDR2 EKD. CDR3 protein: CACDDTGGPSSWDTRQMFF. The CDR3 DNA reads as TGTGCCTGTGACGATACTGGGGGGCCGAGCTCCTGGGACACCCGACAGATGTTTTTC.

Concerning this clone itself: This DNA's translation differs at residue 18 from TCRdb's protein, which comes from a much larger clone; a read error is likely, and the protein shown is translated from the DNA. The J gene was not called, though the V gene is TRDV2; TRDD3 is taken as the D call from the table, unchecked against the DNA. The germline gives CDR1 GEAIGNYY, CDR2 EKD. The CDR3 is 20 residues long. This CDR3 is CACDKVLGDTLSWDTRQVFF. The CDR3 nucleotides read TGTGCCTGTGACAAAGTACTGGGGGATACCCTCTCCTGGGACACCCGACAGGTGTTTTTC.

This clone appeared a few times. The translation of this DNA and the TCRdb protein of a much larger clone differ at residue 11, probably owing to a read error; the protein shown here is translated from the DNA. The V gene is TRDV2, the J gene TRDJ1, with a weak D call TRDD3 (6 bases). V dropped 2 bases and J dropped 4 bases, with 25 bases sitting between them. Germline CDR1 is GEAIGNYY and CDR2 is EKD. CDR3 length equals 18 residues. As DNA, the CDR3 is TGTGCCTGTGACATGTTAATACAAACTGGGAGATATTTCGATAAACTCATCTTT. Translation gives CACDMLIQTGRYFDKLIF.

About this clone: A read error likely explains this, since a far larger clone differs by one base. The sample has other DNA sequences that encode this CDR3 too. This sequence joins TRDV2 and TRDJ1; 10 bases are shared with TRDD3. TCRdb does not report a J gene; here it was assigned by matching the DNA to germline references. Germline assignment: CDR1 GEAIGNYY and CDR2 EKD. The V segment lost 4 bases and the J segment 8 bases; nucleotides outside the gene matches: 6. This CDR3 region has 13 residues. The CDR3 here is CACDLLGDHKLIF. CDR3 coding DNA: TGTGCCTGTGATTTACTGGGGGATCACAAACTCATCTTT.

This clone was detected a few times. A far larger clone lies a single base away; this is likely a read error. Other DNA variants within this sample encode the same CDR3. No J gene was named, though the V gene is TRDV1; the DNA was not compared with TRDD3, the D call given in the table. The CDR3 has 22 amino acids. Germline-derived CDR1 and CDR2 are TSWWSYY and QGS. The CDR3 region is CALGALYPAWLTGRSFTDKLIF. The CDR3 nucleotides read TGTGCTCTTGGGGCTCTTTATCCTGCTTGGCTGACGGGGCGGTCATTCACCGATAAGCTCATCTTT.

Many counts were recorded for this clone. This likely reflects a read error, since a far larger clone is one base away. The sample holds other DNA sequences that translate to the same CDR3. The chain is built from TRDV2 and TRDJ1; 9 nucleotides line up with TRDD3. No J gene was available from TCRdb, and it was assigned here by a germline match of the DNA. Looked up from germline, CDR1 is GEAIGNYY and CDR2 is EKD. The CDR3 covers 16 residues. CDR3 in DNA: TGCGCCTGTGACCCTGGGGGATGGCTGTACACCGATAAACTCATCTTT. Its translation: CACDPGGWLYTDKLIF.

The sample holds a few counts of this clone. TCRdb attributes to this sequence the protein of a much larger clone, which differs from the DNA translation at residue 13; a read error is likely, and the protein displayed is translated from the DNA. The chain recombines TRDV2 with TRDJ1; 13 bases match TRDD3. Germline matching of the DNA provided the J gene here, since TCRdb leaves it blank. The V and J ends lost 0 bases and 0 bases, in that order; junction bases with no gene match: 15. The CDR3 has 21 amino acids. The germline V gene has CDR1 GEAIGNYY and CDR2 EKD. CDR3 in amino acids: CACDTVTGGYAEQKDTDKLIF. Written as DNA, the CDR3 is TGTGCCTGTGACACCGTTACTGGGGGATACGCCGAGCAGAAGGACACCGATAAACTCATCTTT.

For this clone: The protein held in TCRdb is that of a much larger clone and does not match this DNA's translation at residue 11, likely because of a read error; the protein shown is translated from the DNA. CDR3 in DNA: TGTGCTCTTGAGGCCCCGCCGTCCCATACTGAGGGCCGACAACTGTACACCGATAAACTCATCTTT. The encoded protein is CALEAPPSHTEGRQLYTDKLIF. The chain is built from TRDV1 and TRDJ1, with D unresolved. The J gene, not given by TCRdb, was assigned here from a germline match of the nucleotide sequence. This CDR3 has 22 amino acids. CDR1 and CDR2 (germline): TSWWSYY, QGS. The V and J ends lost 7 bases and 0 bases respectively, with 36 bases between them.

Only a few counts were recorded for this clone. A far larger clone is one base from this, pointing to a likely read error. Distinct nucleotide sequences in the sample also encode this CDR3. This chain connects TRDV2 to TRDJ1, with 9 positions matching TRDD3. The J gene is not listed in TCRdb, so it was assigned here from a DNA match to germline. The CDR3 extends over 19 amino acids. Germline-derived CDR1 and CDR2 are GEAIGNYY and EKD. J gave up 1 base and V 5 bases, and 19 bases lay outside the gene matches. The CDR3 DNA is TGTGCCTGTGTCGGAAGGGTCGGGGGATACCAGCCCCCCACCGATAAACTCATCTTT. Translating it yields CACVGRVGGYQPPTDKLIF.

Remarks on this clone: The protein recorded in TCRdb matches a much larger clone and deviates from this DNA's translation at residue 2, suggesting a read error; the protein here is obtained by translating the DNA. This rearrangement joins TRDV2 to TRDJ1, with D unclear. This CDR3 has 18 amino acids. Per the germline V gene, CDR1 is GEAIGNYY and CDR2 is EKD. CDR3 DNA sequence: TGTTCCTGTGACACGAAGTACTACCAGCCGATGTACACCGATAAACTCATCTTT. It encodes CSCDTKYYQPMYTDKLIF.

This clone was picked up many times. The protein given by TCRdb reflects a much larger clone and differs at residue 15 from this DNA's translation, likely from a read error; the protein shown is the DNA's translation. V gene TRDV2 combines with J gene TRDJ2, with 11 bases identical to TRDD3. Germline V CDR1 and CDR2: GEAIGNYY, EKD. V shed 1 base and J 4 bases; nucleotides not matched to a gene: 19. CDR3 length: 21 amino acids. This chain's CDR3 is CACDTLGGGYAVNDSTAQLFF. The CDR3 DNA reads TGTGCCTGTGACACGTTAGGTGGGGGATACGCGGTTAACGATTCGACAGCACAACTCTTCTTT.

Comments on this clone: TCRdb's listed protein matches a much larger clone and diverges from this DNA's translation at residue 5, likely through a read error; the protein shown comes from the DNA. The chain joins TRDV1 to TRDJ1; 9 nucleotides align to TRDD3. This CDR3 is 21 amino acids long. Per the germline V gene, CDR1 is TSWWSYY and CDR2 is QGS. Losses at the gene ends were 4 bases for V and 0 bases for J; bases not matched to a gene: 21. Here the CDR3 reads CALGGLKGLWGIPLYTDKLIF. In nucleotides, the CDR3 is TGTGCTCTTGGGGGACTAAAAGGCCTCTGGGGGATCCCCCTGTACACCGATAAACTCATCTTT.

This clone appeared many times. A read error is possible here, since a much larger clone lies one base away. The chain uses TRDV1 and TRDJ1; D is perhaps TRDD2 or TRDD3 (5 bases each). The V gene lost 0 bases and the J gene lost 4 bases, with 24 bases spanning the gap. Germline loops: CDR1 TSWWSYY, CDR2 QGS. There are 19 residues in the CDR3. The CDR3 coding sequence is TGTGCTCTTGGGGAACTACTCCTAGAGCCCCCGGGGAGGCGCGATAAACTCATCTTT. Translation gives CALGELLLEPPGRRDKLIF.